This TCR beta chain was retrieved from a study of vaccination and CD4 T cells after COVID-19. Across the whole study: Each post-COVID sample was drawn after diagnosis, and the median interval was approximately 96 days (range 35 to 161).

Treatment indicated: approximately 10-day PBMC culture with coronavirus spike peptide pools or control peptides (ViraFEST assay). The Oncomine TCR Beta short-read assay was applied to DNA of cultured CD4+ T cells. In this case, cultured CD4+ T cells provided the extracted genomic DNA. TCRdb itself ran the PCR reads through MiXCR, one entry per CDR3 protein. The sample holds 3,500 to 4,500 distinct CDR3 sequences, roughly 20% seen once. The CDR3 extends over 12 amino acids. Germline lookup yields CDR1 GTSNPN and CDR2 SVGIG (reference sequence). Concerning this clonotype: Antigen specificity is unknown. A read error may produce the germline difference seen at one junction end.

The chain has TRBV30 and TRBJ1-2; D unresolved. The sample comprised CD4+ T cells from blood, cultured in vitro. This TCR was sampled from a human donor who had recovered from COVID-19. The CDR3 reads CAWGVAGYGYTF. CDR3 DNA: TGTGCCTGGGGTGTAGCGGGTTATGGCTACACCTTC.